A single sample gave rise to the 13 T cell receptor beta chains below, sequenced in a study of blood T cell repertoires in COVID-19. Profiling relied on immunoSEQ multiplex PCR, and the TCRdb table lists in-frame clones only, not all of them. The table records around 300,000 clones, approximately 92% of them present only once. Sequencing was performed on PBMCs or T cells enriched from blood (not recorded which). The receptors stem from a woman aged 18 to 35 who had recovered from COVID-19.

The CDR3 DNA is TGTGCCAGCAGTTTACTAGCGGGGGGTTACGAGCAGTACTTC. Translating it yields CASSLLAGGYEQYF. The chain carries TRBV28 and TRBJ2-7, with 11 bases matching TRBD2. Per germline, CDR1 MDHEN and CDR2 SYDVKM. The length of the CDR3 is 14 residues. The ends lost 2 bases at V and 4 bases at J; junction bases unmatched: 1. Using reference TRBV28 and TRBJ2-7 for the parts outside the CDR3, the full variable domain is DVKVTQSSRYLVKRTGEKVFLECVQDMDHENMFWYRQDPGLGLRLIYFSYDVKMKEKGDIPEGYSVSREKKERFSLILESASTNQTSMYLCASSLLAGGYEQYFGPGTRLTVT.

V usage is TRBV6-5 and J usage is TRBJ1-4; 7 bases agree with TRBD1. With 4 bases clipped from V and 2 bases from J, the junction kept 7 bases outside the gene matches. This CDR3 is 16 amino acids long. Germline CDR1 is MNHEY and CDR2 is SVGAGI. CDR3 DNA: TGTGCCAGCAGTTTCCGACTGACAGGGACTAATGAAAAACTGTTTTTT. Encoded protein: CASSFRLTGTNEKLFF.

The chain couples TRBV6-5 to TRBJ2-7; 7 bases align to TRBD1. V gave up 6 bases and J gave up 5 bases; unmatched junction bases: 7. This CDR3 comprises 13 residues. Per the germline V gene, CDR1 is MNHEY and CDR2 is SVGAGI. CDR3 sequence: CASSRGQSHEQYF. CDR3 nucleotides: TGTGCCAGCAGCCGGGGACAGTCCCACGAGCAGTACTTC.

The chain combines TRBV19 with TRBJ1-2; D may be TRBD1 (5 bases). Germline CDR1 LNHDA, CDR2 SQIVND (reference sequence). The V end was cut by 2 bases, the J end by 7 bases, with 11 bases between. The CDR3 is 13 amino acids. CDR3 protein: CASSINRPSGYTF. CDR3 in DNA: TGTGCCAGTAGTATAAACAGGCCCAGTGGCTACACCTTC.

The chain has TRBV9 and TRBJ2-3, with TRBD1 matching 12 bases. Trimming took 4 bases from V and 3 from J; bases not matched to a gene: 6. This CDR3 spans 16 amino acids. Looked up from germline, CDR1 is SGDLS and CDR2 is YYNGEE. The CDR3 sequence: CASSTRDRGHTDTQYF. CDR3 sequence (DNA): TGTGCCAGCAGCACTAGGGACAGGGGGCATACAGATACGCAGTATTTT.

This clone has only one observation. The rearrangement uses TRBV6-5 and TRBJ2-3; weak D call: TRBD2 (7 bases). The CDR3 is 12 residues long. Trimming pared 6 bases from V and 8 bases from J, leaving 12 bases between. Germline V gene lookup returns CDR1 MNHEY and CDR2 SVGAGI. The CDR3 DNA sequence: TGTGCCAGCAGGCGGGGGCCGGGTACGCAGTATTTT. Protein product: CASRRGPGTQYF.

This chain links TRBV28 with TRBJ2-7, with 10 bases fitting TRBD1. The CDR3 spans 14 residues. The germline gives CDR1 MDHEN, CDR2 SYDVKM. Trimming removed 2 bases from V and 7 bases from J; junction bases left unmatched: 5. CDR3 nucleotide sequence: TGTGCCAGCAGTTTAGGGACAGGGGTATTGGAGCAGTACTTC. As protein: CASSLGTGVLEQYF. Full variable domain (remainder filled in from reference TRBV28 and TRBJ2-7): DVKVTQSSRYLVKRTGEKVFLECVQDMDHENMFWYRQDPGLGLRLIYFSYDVKMKEKGDIPEGYSVSREKKERFSLILESASTNQTSMYLCASSLGTGVLEQYFGPGTRLTVT.

This clone was detected only once. The chain is built from TRBV7-9 and TRBJ2-3; D unresolved. Deletions cut 2 bases from V and 2 bases from J, with 11 bases between. CDR3 length: 15 amino acids. CDR1 is SEHNR and CDR2 is FQNEAQ in the germline V gene (reference sequence). The CDR3 sequence is CASSLSHSTTDTQYF. CDR3 nucleotides: TGTGCCAGCAGCTTAAGTCATAGCACCACAGATACGCAGTATTTT.

This clone was recorded once. The germline gene is not matched at one end of the junction; a read error may be the cause. The V call is TRBV7-3, the J call TRBJ1-6; 7 bases map to TRBD1. CDR3 size: 13 residues. CDR1 and CDR2 from the germline V gene are SGHTA and FQGTGA. CDR3 residues: CASSLNRQGTLSF. CDR3 sequence (DNA): TGTGCCAGCAGCTTAAACCGACAGGGCACCTTATCCTTT.

This clone showed up just a few times. V usage is TRBV6-6 and J usage is TRBJ1-6; no clear D gene. Germline lookup yields CDR1 MNHNY and CDR2 SVGAGI (reference sequence). The length of the CDR3 is 17 residues. V was trimmed by 5 bases and J by 5 bases, leaving 19 bases between them. Here the CDR3 reads CASSPPRGPLDNSPLHF. CDR3 DNA sequence: TGTGCCAGCAGTCCCCCCCGCGGGCCACTCGATAATTCACCCCTCCACTTT.

This clone was observed a handful of times. This chain connects TRBV10-3 to TRBJ1-2; D is uncertain. The CDR3 has 14 amino acids. Deletions cut 0 bases from V and 8 bases from J, with 13 bases between. CDR1 is ENHRY and CDR2 is SYGVKD in the germline V gene. CDR3 in DNA: TGTGCCATCAGTGAGTCCCGAGATGTCTACGGCTACACCTTC. This encodes CAISESRDVYGYTF.

The chain recombines TRBV18 with TRBJ1-2, with D unclear. Germline V gene sequence: CDR1 KGHSH, CDR2 LQKENI. The CDR3 runs 13 residues. With 2 bases removed from V and 6 bases from J, the gap between germline ends came to 10 bases. This CDR3 is CASSPGGSHGYTF. DNA of the CDR3: TGTGCCAGCTCACCAGGAGGGAGCCATGGCTACACCTTC.

V and J are TRBV27 and TRBJ2-2, with D possibly matching TRBD1 (6 bases). CDR3 length: 15 residues. Trimming pared 5 bases from V and 7 bases from J, leaving 17 bases between. Per germline, CDR1 MNHEY and CDR2 SMNVEV (reference sequence). In DNA form, the CDR3 reads TGTGCCAGCAGTCCCTTCCAGAACAGGGACGGGGAGCTGTTTTTT. The encoded protein is CASSPFQNRDGELFF.